Listed below are T cell receptor beta chains from one sample, sequenced in a study of OX40 agonist ivuxolimab in advanced cancers. Some clones are missing from TCRdb's copy, which holds only in-frame ones; the method was immunoSEQ multiplex PCR. The table shows about 110,000 clones, with 80% to 95% occurring only once. Material: CD4+ or CD8+ T cells sorted from blood, obtained in a trial of the OX40 agonist ivuxolimab. These receptors all stem from an adult with an advanced solid tumor such as melanoma, head and neck, liver or kidney cancer. The CDR3 runs from the conserved cysteine through the conserved F or W. D genes are given only for firm matches. Clone size appears in some rows only: once, few, many, or a class for an expanded clone.

>TRBJ2-7|TRBV6-1|NA|NA
TGTGCCGGACGAGGAGGGATCTACGAGCAGTACTTC
CAGRGGIYEQYF
>TRBJ1-1|TRBV9|NA|NA
TGTGCCAGCAGCGTAAGGAGAGGATCTGAAGCTTTCTTT
CASSVRRGSEAFF
>TRBJ1-6|TRBV5-4|NA|TRBD1
TGTGCCAGCAGTCCGGACAGGGCTATATCACCCCTCCACTTT
CASSPDRAISPLHF
>TRBJ2-7|TRBV28|NA|TRBD2
TGTGCCAGCAGAGCGGGAGGCCTAACCTACGAGCAGTACTTC
CASRAGGLTYEQYF
>TRBJ1-4|TRBV5-1|NA|NA
TGCGCCAGCAGGACGGGGGGAACTAATGAAAAACTGTTTTTT
CASRTGGTNEKLFF
>TRBJ2-1|TRBV7-9|NA|TRBD2
TGTGCCAGCAGCTTGGGCGGACTAGCGGGAGACTACAATGAGCAGTTCTTC
CASSLGGLAGDYNEQFF
>TRBJ2-1|TRBV7-8|NA|NA
TGTGCCAGCAGCTTGTCGCAATATGAGCAGTTCTTC
CASSLSQYEQFF
>TRBJ2-3|TRBV18|NA|TRBD1
TGTGCCAGCTCACCTCCGGGACAGTCCACAGATACGCAGTATTTT
CASSPPGQSTDTQYF
>TRBJ1-4|TRBV6-6|once|NA
TGTGCCAGCAGTCTTCTCCGGGGGACTAATGAAAAACTGTTTTTT
CASSLLRGTNEKLFF
>TRBJ1-1|TRBV18|once|NA
TGTGCCAGCTCACCGATAGGGACAAATACTGAAGCTTTCTTT
CASSPIGTNTEAFF
>TRBJ2-3|TRBV29-1|NA|TRBD1
TGCAGCGTCAGGACAGGGGGCCTGCCAGATACGCAGTATTTT
CSVRTGGLPDTQYF
>TRBJ1-1|TRBV30|NA|NA
TGTGCCTGGGAGATGGACAGTCTCGGACACACTGAAGCTTTCTTT
CAWEMDSLGHTEAFF
>TRBJ2-7|TRBV6-5|NA|NA
TGTGCCAGCAGTTTATCCAATACAGGACACGAGCGGTACTTC
CASSLSNTGHERYF
>TRBJ2-5|TRBV29-1|NA|TRBD1
TGCAGCGTAACCCACGGGACAGAGCAAGAGACCCAGTACTTC
CSVTHGTEQETQYF
>TRBJ2-7|TRBV6-4|NA|TRBD2
TGTGCCAGCAGTCCTGGGACTAACACCTACGAGCAGTACTTC
CASSPGTNTYEQYF
>TRBJ1-5|TRBV15|NA|NA
TGTGCCACCAGCCGCTATTCAGGGGTTGGGGGTCAGCCCCAGCATTTT
CATSRYSGVGGQPQHF
>TRBJ2-7|TRBV6-6|NA|NA
TGTGCCAGCACCAAGACGGACAGCTCCTACGAGCAGTACTTC
CASTKTDSSYEQYF
>TRBJ1-1|TRBV7-8|NA|TRBD1
TGTGCCAGCAGCTTAGGGTCCAGGGGGCGATCCACTGAAGCTTTCTTT
CASSLGSRGRSTEAFF
>TRBJ1-2|TRBV5-5|NA|NA
TGTGCCAGCAGCTTGTCTGACAGTAACTATGGCTACACCTTC
CASSLSDSNYGYTF
>TRBJ1-2|TRBV10-3|NA|NA
TGTGCCATCAGCCTCGGCAGGGCGGATGGCTACACCTTC
CAISLGRADGYTF
>TRBJ2-7|TRBV21-1|NA|NA
TGTGCCAGCAGCGGAAGGGTAACAGGCCAGCCCTCCTACGAGCAGTACTTC
CASSGRVTGQPSYEQYF
>TRBJ1-6|TRBV6-5|NA|TRBD1
TGTGCCAGCAGTTTGGACAGGAATAATTCACCCCTCCACTTT
CASSLDRNNSPLHF
>TRBJ2-7|TRBV2|NA|TRBD2
TGTGCCAGCAGTGAGCGTCTAGCGGGGGGGATAAGCTCCTACGAGCAGTACTTC
CASSERLAGGISSYEQYF
>TRBJ1-4|TRBV11-2|NA|NA
TGTGCCAGCAGTTTACTCGGGGGGCGGCAGGAAAAACTGTTTTTT
CASSLLGGRQEKLFF
>TRBJ1-6|TRBV5-6|NA|NA
TGTGCCAGCCACTCAACGGCTACAGGACGGAATTCACCCCTCCACTTT
CASHSTATGRNSPLHF
>TRBJ2-6|TRBV6-1|NA|NA
TGTGCCAGCAGAGTAGCAGGGTTTACGGCCAACGTCCTGACTTTC
CASRVAGFTANVLTF
>TRBJ2-2|TRBV5-1|few|NA
TGCGCCAGCAGCTTAAGAGGGCAGAACACCGGGGAGCTGTTTTTT
CASSLRGQNTGELFF
>TRBJ2-7|TRBV10-1|once|TRBD1
TGCGCCAGCAGTGAACAGGGGCGCGAGCAGTACTTC
CASSEQGREQYF
>TRBJ2-5|TRBV6-6|NA|NA
TGTGCCAGCTCCCTTCAGGGAGTACAAGAGACCCAGTACTTC
CASSLQGVQETQYF
>TRBJ1-1|TRBV7-2|NA|NA
TGTGCCAGCAGCCAGGACTACCAACCGAACACTGAAGCTTTCTTT
CASSQDYQPNTEAFF
>TRBJ2-2|TRBV7-7|NA|NA
TGTGCTAGCAGCTTAGGGGGGGCAGGCCCCTCCACCCGCGGGGAGCTGTTTTTT
CASSLGGAGPSTRGELFF
>TRBJ2-7|TRBV2|NA|NA
TGTGCCAGTCGGGGGTTACCAGGCGGCGAGCAGTACTTC
CASRGLPGGEQYF
>TRBJ2-1|TRBV27|NA|TRBD2
TGTGCCAGCAGTTTCGCCTTAGCGGGAGGGCCAAAGAATGAGCAGTTCTTC
CASSFALAGGPKNEQFF
>TRBJ1-2|TRBV7-9|NA|NA
TGTGCCAGCAGCTTCGAAAGGGACCATGGCTACACCTTC
CASSFERDHGYTF
>TRBJ1-1|TRBV6-6|NA|TRBD1
TGTGCCAGCCGGGACAGGGGGTACGAGGGCACTGAAGCTTTCTTT
CASRDRGYEGTEAFF
>TRBJ1-4|TRBV2|NA|NA
TGTGCCAGCAGTATCAAGGATATACGAATTGTGAATGAAAAACTGTTTTTT
CASSIKDIRIVNEKLFF
>TRBJ2-1|TRBV5-4|NA|TRBD1
TGTGCCAGCAGCTTGGGCCCGTTTGCAGGGGGATTCTTC
CASSLGPFAGGFF
>TRBJ2-3|TRBV5-1|NA|NA
TGCGCCAGCAGCTTGGCGCCTATTAGGACAGATCATGCAGATACGCAGTATTTT
CASSLAPIRTDHADTQYF
>TRBJ2-7|TRBV6-6|once|NA
TGTGCCAGCAGTTACTCCGACGGGTCCTACGAGCAGTACTTC
CASSYSDGSYEQYF
>TRBJ2-2|TRBV2|NA|NA
TGTGCCAGCAGTCCTCAGGACTTTACCGGGGAGCTGTTTTTT
CASSPQDFTGELFF
>TRBJ1-5|TRBV18|NA|NA
TGTGCCAGCTCCCCTAGTATTAGCGATCAGCCCCAGCATTTT
CASSPSISDQPQHF
>TRBJ2-3|TRBV9|NA|TRBD1
TGTGCCAGCAGCGTAGTGGGGACAGGGTTGACAGATACGCAGTATTTT
CASSVVGTGLTDTQYF
>TRBJ2-2|TRBV6-4|NA|NA
TGTGCCAGCAGGGGGGGCGCGAACACCGGGGAGCTGTTTTTT
CASRGGANTGELFF
>TRBJ2-3|TRBV7-8|NA|NA
TGTGCCAGCAGCTTAAGGGCCCTAGAAGATACGCAGTATTTT
CASSLRALEDTQYF
>TRBJ2-5|TRBV9|NA|TRBD2
TGTGCCAGCAGCGTAGTGCCTAGCGGGAAAGAGACCCAGTACTTC
CASSVVPSGKETQYF
>TRBJ2-5|TRBV5-1|NA|TRBD2
TGCGCCAGCAGCTTGGGGACTAGCGGTCAAGAGACCCAGTACTTC
CASSLGTSGQETQYF
>TRBJ2-3|TRBV2|NA|NA
TGTGCCAGCAGTGAGGGCCCAGGGGTGTTGAGAGATACGCAGTATTTT
CASSEGPGVLRDTQYF
>TRBJ2-1|TRBV11-2|NA|NA
TGTGCCAGCAGCTTAGGACCAGGGTCCTACAATGAGCAGTTCTTC
CASSLGPGSYNEQFF
>TRBJ2-7|TRBV9|NA|TRBD2
TGTGCCAGCAGCCCGGGACTATTAACCGAGCAGTACTTC
CASSPGLLTEQYF
>TRBJ2-6|TRBV19|NA|NA
TGTGCCAGTAGGTCAGGGGAGTCTGGGGCCAACGTCCTGACTTTC
CASRSGESGANVLTF
>TRBJ1-2|TRBV29-1|NA|NA
TGCAGCGCCCGGGACAACGGACGCTATGGCTACACCTTC
CSARDNGRYGYTF
>TRBJ1-1|TRBV30|few|NA
TGTGCCTGGAGTAAACAGGGGAACACTGAAGCTTTCTTT
CAWSKQGNTEAFF
>TRBJ1-3|TRBV11-1|NA|NA
TGTGCCAGCAGCTTATCCAGGCGTTCGTTTGGAAACACCATATATTTT
CASSLSRRSFGNTIYF
>TRBJ2-7|TRBV4-1|NA|TRBD1
TGCGCCAGCAGCCAACCGGACAGGGGGAACTACGAGCAGTACTTC
CASSQPDRGNYEQYF
>TRBJ2-1|TRBV19|NA|NA
TGTGCCAGTAGTATCATAGACGATGAGCAGTTCTTC
CASSIIDDEQFF